A selection of T cell receptor beta chains follows, all from one sample in a study of T cell responses to AZD1222 COVID-19 vaccine. Here immunoSEQ multiplex PCR was the method, and the copy in TCRdb shows in-frame clones only, minus some. The sample lists fewer than 200,000 clones, around 88% seen once, with 0.85% to 1.1% in the top ten. Specimen: peripheral blood, collected 28 days after the second AZD1222 dose. All receptors derive from an adult who received the AZD1222 COVID-19 vaccine. The CDR3 runs from the conserved cysteine through the conserved F or W. A D gene is named only where the DNA matches it firmly. A clone size is listed for some rows: how often the clone was seen (once, few, many), or a class if it is expanded.

TRBD1	TRBV6-5	-	TRBJ1-2	TGTGCCAGCAGTAACCGGGACAGCTATGGCTACACCTTC	CASSNRDSYGYTF
TRBD2	TRBV5-1	-	TRBJ2-3	TGCGCCAGCAGCTTGGAGGTAGCGGGGGGCCGTAAGGGAGATACGCAGTATTTT	CASSLEVAGGRKGDTQYF
TRBD2	TRBV15	-	TRBJ2-1	TGTGCCACCAGCCCGGGGGGGGAATCCTACAATGAGCAGTTCTTC	CATSPGGESYNEQFF
TRBD1	TRBV11-2	-	TRBJ1-1	TGTGCCAGCAGCTTAGAAGGACAGGCCCTGAACACTGAAGCTTTCTTT	CASSLEGQALNTEAFF
-	TRBV19	-	TRBJ1-4	TGTGCCAGTAGTATGAATGGATATTATGAAAAACTGTTTTTT	CASSMNGYYEKLFF
-	TRBV7-2	-	TRBJ1-6	TGTGCCAGCAGCTTAGCGGTGGCAGGCTCCTATAATTCACCCCTCCACTTT	CASSLAVAGSYNSPLHF
-	TRBV5-6	once	TRBJ2-7	TGTGCCAGCAGCCGCTTTGGGCAGCCCTACGAGCAGTACTTC	CASSRFGQPYEQYF
-	TRBV2	-	TRBJ2-3	TGTGCCAGCAGTGAACGGGGTTCAGATACGCAGTATTTT	CASSERGSDTQYF
-	TRBV6-2/TRBV6-3	-	TRBJ2-2	TGTGCCAGCAGTTCTGACTCAACCGGGTCCGGGGAGCTGTTTTTT	CASSSDSTGSGELFF
-	TRBV7-9	-	TRBJ1-4	TGTGCCAGCAGCTTACCCGGACAGTCCGAAAAACTGTTTTTT	CASSLPGQSEKLFF
-	TRBV6-2/TRBV6-3	-	TRBJ2-7	TGTGCCAGCAGTTTCCAGGGACGTGGAGCCTACGAGCAGTACTTC	CASSFQGRGAYEQYF
-	TRBV6-5	-	TRBJ2-2	TGTGCCAGCAGCATCACAGCAACGAACACCGGGGAGCTGTTTTTT	CASSITATNTGELFF
TRBD1	TRBV4-1	-	TRBJ1-1	TGCGCCAGCAGCTTGGGCCCGGGACAGTGGGGCACTGAAGCTTTCTTT	CASSLGPGQWGTEAFF
-	TRBV4-3	-	TRBJ1-2	TGCGCCAGCAGCCCCGCGAGGCCGGGACTCACTTATGGCTACACCTTC	CASSPARPGLTYGYTF
-	TRBV5-5	-	TRBJ2-7	TGTGCCAGCAGCTTGGAATGGAGCTCCTACGAGCAGTACTTC	CASSLEWSSYEQYF
-	TRBV5-5	-	TRBJ1-2	TGTGCCAGCAGCTTGGAGAACACAAACTATGGCTACACCTTC	CASSLENTNYGYTF
-	TRBV15	-	TRBJ2-5	TGTGCCACCAGCCAATTCCCGAGGGAGCAAGAGACCCAGTACTTC	CATSQFPREQETQYF
-	TRBV21-1	-	TRBJ1-5	TGTGCCAGCAGCGTCCCAGGCTTAAGCAATCAGCCCCAGCATTTT	CASSVPGLSNQPQHF
-	TRBV5-4	-	TRBJ1-2	TGTGCCAGCAGCTTCGGGAGGGAGGACGGCTACACCTTC	CASSFGREDGYTF
-	TRBV11-2	-	TRBJ2-1	TGTGCCAGCAGCCGCAACGGAAATGAGCAGTTCTTC	CASSRNGNEQFF
TRBD1	TRBV5-4	-	TRBJ1-6	TGTGCCAGCAGCAAGGGACAGGGGGTCTCACCCCTCCACTTT	CASSKGQGVSPLHF